This T cell receptor (beta chain) emerged from a study of tumor-infiltrating lymphocytes in primary liver carcinoma. Overall study findings and caveats: Only about 8-24% of top clones showed up in all five tumor regions.

Co-extraction of both nucleic acids (RNA and DNA) used about 19-33 mg of unsorted bulk tissue. From about 530 ng total RNA, TCR beta cDNA was generated with a primer in the constant region. TCR beta libraries came from three nested multiplex PCR rounds using slightly modified ARM-PCR. With TRBV1-TRBV30 forward primers and a C-beta reverse primer, the first two PCR rounds were run for 9 to 10 cycles each. TCRdb called the multiplex PCR reads again in MiXCR, with one record for every CDR3 protein. Of roughly 120,000 distinct CDR3 sequences in the sample, 50% to 65% are singletons; the top ten hold around 9.3%. This clonotype was counted between two and nine times. What it recognizes is unknown. Trimming cost V 7 bases and J 0 bases; bases outside gene matches: 6. The CDR3 totals 15 residues.

This clonotype originated in a woman aged 60 to 75 with primary liver carcinoma and hepatitis B virus infection. Source material: liver tumor tissue from sampling region 1. Subset specified: tumor region T1, superior pole. The chain employs TRBV12-3 or TRBV12-4 and TRBJ2-1; 7 bases map to TRBD2. The DNA of the CDR3 is TGTGCCAGCAATCTGGGGACTAACTCCTACAATGAGCAGTTCTTC. It codes for CASNLGTNSYNEQFF.